Presented here are 26 T cell receptor beta chains from one specimen sequenced in a study of T cell clonotyping in hematopoietic cell transplantation. Produced via immunoSEQ multiplex PCR; TCRdb's table is partial and in-frame only. The sample consists of roughly 17,000 clones, 93% of them appearing once. Time point in this sample: recipient sample about 28 days before transplant, after cytoreduction. Specimen: peripheral blood mononuclear cells, collected before stem cell transplant. These receptors were taken from a man between 18 and 35 years old with biphenotypic leukemia. Some clones in this sample may be carry-over from other donors' samples.

The V and J genes are TRBV2 and TRBJ1-5; 10 nucleotides line up with TRBD1. The CDR3 loop spans 15 amino acids. The germline gives CDR1 SNHLY, CDR2 FYNNEI. The trim removed 6 bases at V and 3 bases at J, leaving 5 bases unmatched. The CDR3 reads CASSHGQGDNQPQHF. The DNA for the CDR3 is TGTGCCAGCAGCCATGGACAGGGGGACAATCAGCCCCAGCATTTT.

The gene calls are TRBV10-1 and TRBJ1-1; D is perhaps TRBD1 (6 bases). Germline lookup yields CDR1 WNHNN and CDR2 SYGVQD (reference sequence). V dropped 6 bases and J dropped 2 bases, with 16 bases sitting between them. The CDR3 extends over 15 amino acids. CDR3 region: CASSYRDRANTEAFF. Here the CDR3 DNA reads TGCGCCAGCAGCTACAGGGATAGGGCTAACACTGAAGCTTTCTTT.

The chain combines TRBV5-4 with TRBJ1-2, with D unclear. The CDR3 is 20 residues long. The germline V gene has CDR1 SGHNT and CDR2 YYREEE (reference sequence). V was clipped by 0 bases and J by 2 bases, with 26 bases between them. The DNA for the CDR3 is TGTGCCAGCAGCTTGGCCAAATTACGGAGGAGTTCTACCGAGAACTATGGCTACACCTTC. It yields the protein CASSLAKLRRSSTENYGYTF.

The V gene is TRBV29-1, the J gene TRBJ1-1, with D uncertain. The CDR3 runs 12 residues. V was shortened by 0 bases and J by 8 bases, with 10 bases between the two germline ends. Germline V gene data show CDR1 as SQVTM and CDR2 as ANQGSEA. The CDR3 DNA reads as TGCAGCGTTGAAGATCTTGGGGTAGAAGCTTTCTTT. Amino acid sequence: CSVEDLGVEAFF. The variable domain in full, completed from reference TRBV29-1 and TRBJ1-1, reads SAVISQKPSRDICQRGTSLTIQCQVDSQVTMMFWYRQQPGQSLTLIATANQGSEATYESGFVIDKFPISRPNLTFSTLTVSNMSPEDSSIYLCSVEDLGVEAFFGQGTRLTVV.

This clone was observed once. This chain connects TRBV27 to TRBJ2-7, with 9 bases matching TRBD1. The CDR3 has 16 residues. V shed 5 bases and J 5 bases; nucleotides not matched to a gene: 13. CDR1 MNHEY and CDR2 SMNVEV come from the germline V gene (reference sequence). The CDR3 nucleotides are TGTGCCAGCAGTCATGGTTCGGGACAGGGTGCCCACGAGCAGTACTTC. Translation: CASSHGSGQGAHEQYF.

The V gene is TRBV2, the J gene TRBJ2-5; 10 bases are a match to TRBD1. Losses at the gene ends were 3 bases for V and 3 bases for J; bases not matched to a gene: 1. The CDR3 has 14 residues. CDR1 and CDR2 (germline): SNHLY, FYNNEI. The CDR3 protein is CASSEDRGEETQYF. The CDR3 DNA is TGTGCCAGCAGTGAGGACAGGGGGGAAGAGACCCAGTACTTC.

In the case of this clone: The identical CDR3 is also encoded by other nucleotide sequences in the sample. The chain is built from TRBV30 and TRBJ1-1; D is ambiguous. Between the trimmed V and J ends, which lost 0 bases and 4 bases, there was a span of 6 bases. The germline V gene has CDR1 GTSNPN and CDR2 SVGIG (reference sequence). The CDR3 covers 12 residues. CDR3 protein: CAWSVGGTEAFF. In nucleotides, the CDR3 is TGTGCCTGGAGTGTTGGAGGCACTGAAGCTTTCTTT.

Worth noting for this clone: The same CDR3 also results from other DNA sequences found in this sample. V is TRBV30 and J is TRBJ2-7; D may be TRBD1 (5 bases). Germline assignment: CDR1 GTSNPN and CDR2 SVGIG (reference sequence). Trimming stripped 2 bases from V and 1 base from J, with 6 bases between. The CDR3 runs to 12 residues. The CDR3 sequence is CAWSPGSYEQYF. For the CDR3, the DNA is TGTGCCTGGAGTCCAGGGTCCTACGAGCAGTACTTC.

V and J are TRBV5-6 and TRBJ2-7, with unresolved D. CDR1 and CDR2 (germline): SGHDT, YYEEEE. This CDR3 region has 14 residues. Trimming took 0 bases from V and 2 from J, leaving 9 bases between them. The CDR3 loop is CASSLGQAPYEQYF. The CDR3 DNA reads as TGTGCCAGCAGCTTGGGTCAGGCGCCCTACGAGCAGTACTTC.

This clone is a singleton in its sample. The V and J genes are TRBV4-1 and TRBJ1-1, with 8 bases that match TRBD1. This CDR3 is built from 16 residues. V trimming: 4 bases; J trimming: 0 bases; junction bases outside the gene matches: 7. Germline V gives CDR1 MGHRA, CDR2 YSYEKL. CDR3 loop: CASSRGQGLMNTEAFF. As DNA, the CDR3 is TGCGCCAGCAGCCGCGGACAGGGCCTAATGAACACTGAAGCTTTCTTT.

The chain joins TRBV6-5 to TRBJ1-5; 7 nucleotides line up with TRBD1. This CDR3 has 14 amino acids. CDR1 and CDR2 (germline): MNHEY, SVGAGI. Trimming removed 5 bases from V and 6 bases from J; junction bases left unmatched: 7. This CDR3 reads CASSNDRVGQPQHF. CDR3 sequence (DNA): TGTGCCAGCAGTAACGACAGGGTGGGTCAGCCCCAGCATTTT.

This rearrangement joins TRBV30 to TRBJ1-2; 7 nucleotides align to TRBD1. V was pared by 4 bases and J by 8 bases, with 16 bases of the junction left unmatched. The germline V gene has CDR1 GTSNPN and CDR2 SVGIG (reference sequence). The CDR3 spans 15 residues. For the CDR3, the DNA is TGTGCCTGGAATATACACTCCGGGACAGCGGACGGCTACACCTTC. Its protein product is CAWNIHSGTADGYTF.

This chain links TRBV11-2 with TRBJ2-7; 8 bases are shared with TRBD1. CDR3 length equals 14 residues. The germline V gene encodes CDR1 SGHAT and CDR2 FQNNGV. The V gene end was trimmed by 5 bases and the J gene end by 4 bases; junction bases not matched to a gene: 7. CDR3 in amino acids: CASSPPDRAYEQYF. CDR3 in DNA: TGTGCCAGCAGCCCACCGGACAGGGCTTACGAGCAGTACTTC.

J is TRBJ1-2 and V is TRBV14; 9 bases match TRBD1. With 2 bases clipped from V and 8 bases from J, the junction kept 12 bases outside the gene matches. CDR1 SGHDN and CDR2 FVKESK come from the germline V gene. The CDR3 loop spans 16 amino acids. DNA for the CDR3: TGTGCCAGCAGCCAAACCGCAAAGGGACAGGGAGTCGGCTACACCTTC. Its protein product is CASSQTAKGQGVGYTF.

This chain uses TRBV30 with TRBJ2-2, with D unclear. V gave up 3 bases and J gave up 5 bases, with 13 bases separating them. Germline V gives CDR1 GTSNPN, CDR2 SVGIG (reference sequence). The CDR3 runs 14 residues. The CDR3 sequence is CAWRSGYDTGELFF. The CDR3 DNA follows: TGTGCCTGGAGATCTGGGTATGATACCGGGGAGCTGTTTTTT.

V usage is TRBV6-5 and J usage is TRBJ1-2; D remains ambiguous. CDR1 is MNHEY and CDR2 is SVGAGI in the germline V gene. This CDR3 has 14 residues. Trimming took off 4 bases at V and 2 bases at J, with 11 bases between the two ends. The CDR3, as DNA: TGTGCCAGCAGTTTAAGCTTTTCAAACTATGGCTACACCTTC. Amino acid sequence: CASSLSFSNYGYTF.

This rearrangement joins TRBV4-1 to TRBJ2-7; 9 bases are a match to TRBD1. The CDR3 consists of 15 residues. The germline gives CDR1 MGHRA, CDR2 YSYEKL. Losses at the gene ends were 5 bases for V and 3 bases for J; bases not matched to a gene: 8. DNA of the CDR3: TGCGCCAGCAGCTATTTGGGGGACAGGGTCTACGAGCAGTACTTC. Protein product: CASSYLGDRVYEQYF.

The CDR3 loop is CASSLGQGPNSPLHF. Here the CDR3 DNA reads TGCGCCAGCAGCTTGGGACAGGGGCCCAATTCACCCCTCCACTTT. The chain links TRBV5-1 to TRBJ1-6; TRBD1 aligns across 8 bases. Germline CDR1 is SGHRS and CDR2 is YFSETQ. The junction had 3 bases not matched to a gene; V was cut back by 0 bases and J by 7 bases. The CDR3 covers 15 residues.

The chain recombines TRBV10-3 with TRBJ1-5, with 8 bases lining up with TRBD1. The CDR3 runs 15 residues. Germline assignment: CDR1 ENHRY and CDR2 SYGVKD. The J segment lost 2 bases and the V segment lost 2 bases, leaving 2 bases of the junction unmatched. In DNA, the CDR3 is TGTGCCATCAGTGAGGACAGGGGCGGCAATCAGCCCCAGCATTTT. Its protein product is CAISEDRGGNQPQHF.

This chain links TRBV10-2 with TRBJ1-1, with 9 bases fitting TRBD1. The CDR3 totals 15 residues. CDR1 is WSHSY, CDR2 SAAADI, per germline. Trimming took 2 bases from V and 3 from J; bases not matched to a gene: 4. The CDR3 nucleotides read TGCGCCAGCAGTGAGCTCACAGGGGGCCACACTGAAGCTTTCTTT. Amino acid sequence: CASSELTGGHTEAFF.

The rearrangement joins TRBV10-3 to TRBJ1-4; a weak D match, TRBD1 (5 bases). CDR1 and CDR2 from the germline V gene are ENHRY and SYGVKD. The CDR3 is 17 amino acids. Trimming shortened V by 6 bases and J by 8 bases, and 25 bases separated the two germline ends. In nucleotides, the CDR3 is TGTGCCATCAGGGAGGGAAATACAGGAATCGAACTGGAAAAACTGTTTTTT. Translated: CAIREGNTGIELEKLFF.

The gene calls are TRBV6-1 and TRBJ1-2, with D possibly matching TRBD1 (5 bases). Germline V CDR1 and CDR2: MNHNS, SASEGT. This CDR3 comprises 14 residues. V was pared by 4 bases and J by 8 bases, with 17 bases between. The CDR3 sequence is CASSVVSGEIGYTF. As DNA, the CDR3 is TGTGCCAGCAGTGTGGTTTCGGGGGAAATAGGCTACACCTTC.

The rearrangement joins TRBV30 to TRBJ1-5; no firm D call. The CDR3 totals 13 residues. CDR1 and CDR2 (germline): GTSNPN, SVGIG (reference sequence). Trimming cost V 2 bases and J 4 bases, with 9 bases left between them. CDR3 protein: CAWSLTGNQPQHF. CDR3 DNA sequence: TGTGCCTGGAGTTTAACGGGGAATCAGCCCCAGCATTTT.

The chain links TRBV5-1 to TRBJ2-7; either TRBD1 or TRBD2 may supply D (6 bases each). The CDR3 covers 16 residues. Looked up from germline, CDR1 is SGHRS and CDR2 is YFSETQ. V was cut by 0 bases and J by 3 bases, with 16 bases left in between. Here the CDR3 reads CASSLDGGGPYYEQYF. The CDR3 DNA reads as TGCGCCAGCAGCTTGGACGGAGGGGGTCCCTACTACGAGCAGTACTTC.

The chain combines TRBV13 with TRBJ2-5; D is undetermined. CDR1 is PRHDT, CDR2 FYEKMQ, per germline (reference sequence). Trimming took off 1 base at V and 3 bases at J, with 12 bases between the two ends. CDR3 length: 15 amino acids. CDR3: CASSLESGTKETQYF. The CDR3 DNA is TGTGCCAGCAGCTTAGAGTCAGGCACCAAAGAGACCCAGTACTTC.

The gene calls are TRBV6-1 and TRBJ1-5; no firm D call. Between the trimmed V and J ends, which lost 6 bases and 9 bases, there was a span of 15 bases. Looked up from germline, CDR1 is MNHNS and CDR2 is SASEGT. This CDR3 comprises 13 residues. The CDR3 coding sequence is TGTGCCAGCAGCGACGAACTAGTTCGGCCCCAGCATTTT. It is translated as CASSDELVRPQHF.